The present entry profiles one T cell receptor (beta chain) with its context. V lost 7 bases and J 8 bases, leaving 15 bases between the germline ends. CDR1 is SGHAT, CDR2 FQNNGV, per germline. This CDR3 region has 14 residues. Authors' processing steps: Reference gene primer amplification in the assay estimated nucleated cell counts. Only in-frame clones appear in the TCRdb table, and some are missing; sequencing was by immunoSEQ multiplex PCR. V, J and clone size were drawn from that table, and D and trimming were deduced from the DNA. The sample has around 100,000 clones; roughly 80% are singletons. The source of the sample is a study of blood T cell repertoires in COVID-19. Study context: Acute and convalescent COVID-19 samples came from the United States, Italy and Spain. Nucleic acid was either cDNA or gDNA, and it came from T cells, B-cell-depleted T cells, or PBMCs.

The sequenced material came from peripheral blood. The TCR was taken from a man aged 65-85 years with active or convalescent COVID-19. The V and J genes are TRBV11-2 and TRBJ1-6, with D possibly TRBD1 on 5 matching bases. CDR3 sequence reads: CASNPPGLDSPLHF. For the CDR3, the DNA is TGTGCCAGCAACCCCCCAGGGTTGGATTCACCCCTCCACTTT.